Reported below is one T cell receptor (beta chain). The data stem from a study of blood T cell repertoires in COVID-19. The CDR3 spans 13 residues. Germline V gives CDR1 SGHTA, CDR2 FQGNSA. The V end lost 2 bases, the J end lost 8 bases, and 7 bases lay between the germline ends. Original data processing: The assay estimated nucleated cells by amplifying reference gene primers. Clones were read by immunoSEQ multiplex PCR, and TCRdb kept only the in-frame ones, dropping some. Clonal size and the V and J genes are those of that table, whereas D and trimming came from the DNA. The table lists a few hundred thousand clones, 84% of them singletons. The participants were between roughly 18 and 100 years old and came from fewer than 25 US areas.

Source material: PBMCs or T cells enriched from blood (not recorded which). This sequence joins TRBV7-2 and TRBJ1-6; D remains unclear. The clonotype comes from a man under 40 with acute COVID-19. The CDR3 sequence: CASSLFGDSPLHF. The DNA for the CDR3 is TGTGCCAGCAGCTTATTCGGTGATTCACCCCTCCACTTT.